These 29 T cell receptor beta chains originate from one sample sequenced in a study of T cell changes during pregnancy in multiple sclerosis. TCRdb's table, derived via immunoSEQ multiplex PCR, lists solely in-frame clones and lacks some. Of around 80,000 clones listed, 94% are singletons. The specimen comprised peripheral blood, sampled in the second trimester of pregnancy. The receptors here all came from a female donor in good health, enrolled as a control in a pregnancy study.

The chain combines TRBV25-1 with TRBJ2-5; no clear D. The assigned J gene may be wrong: the sequence end matches TRBJ2-7 better. This CDR3 has 14 amino acids. Per germline, CDR1 MGHDK and CDR2 SYGVNS. CDR3 bases: TGTGCCAGCAGTGAATCCGGAGAAGGCTACGAGCAGTACTTC. It yields the protein CASSESGEGYEQYF.

The rearrangement uses TRBV7-8 and TRBJ1-1; weak D call: TRBD1 (6 bases). Per germline, CDR1 SGHVS and CDR2 FQNEAQ. Trimming stripped 3 bases from V and 4 bases from J, with 12 bases between. The CDR3 is made up of 14 amino acids. This CDR3 reads CASSLGGLSTEAFF. CDR3 in DNA: TGTGCCAGCAGCTTGGGGGGGCTGTCCACTGAAGCTTTCTTT.

In its sample, this clone was seen once. The chain combines TRBV27 with TRBJ2-7, with D perhaps TRBD2 (6 bases). Germline-derived CDR1 and CDR2 are MNHEY and SMNVEV (reference sequence). Trimming took 8 bases from V and 5 from J, leaving 10 bases between them. The CDR3 contains 11 residues. The CDR3 DNA sequence: TGTGCCAGCCGGGGAGGCCACGAGCAGTACTTC. Amino acids: CASRGGHEQYF.

Only a few counts were recorded for this clone. The rearrangement links TRBV4-1 to TRBJ2-1, with no clear D. Trimming cost V 1 base and J 0 bases, with 7 bases left between them. Germline V CDR1 and CDR2: MGHRA, YSYEKL. This CDR3 spans 15 amino acids. CDR3 protein: CASSQAVSSYNEQFF. The CDR3 coding sequence is TGCGCCAGCAGCCAAGCGGTTAGCTCCTACAATGAGCAGTTCTTC.

The chain employs TRBV28 and TRBJ2-2; D is perhaps TRBD2 (7 bases). This CDR3 has 16 residues. The germline V and J ends were trimmed by 7 bases and 5 bases, with 20 bases remaining between them. Germline CDR1 is MDHEN and CDR2 is SYDVKM. DNA of the CDR3: TGTGCCAGCAATCCTAGGGGGGGCGTAAGGACCGGGGAGCTGTTTTTT. Its protein is CASNPRGGVRTGELFF.

The J gene is TRBJ2-7, the V gene TRBV4-1; 10 bases are shared with TRBD2. The CDR3 totals 18 residues. CDR1 and CDR2 (germline): MGHRA, YSYEKL. V dropped 8 bases and J dropped 2; count of bases not matched to a gene: 18. CDR3 amino acids: CASLAGETPGEKAYEQYF. In nucleotides, the CDR3 is TGCGCCAGCCTAGCGGGAGAGACACCCGGTGAGAAGGCCTACGAGCAGTACTTC.

The rearrangement uses TRBV5-8 and TRBJ2-7; D perhaps matches TRBD1 (5 bases). This CDR3 has 16 residues. Germline assignment: CDR1 SGHTS and CDR2 YDEGEE. V lost 4 bases and J 0 bases, leaving 17 bases between the germline ends. This CDR3 reads CASSRVLPQGSYEQYF. CDR3 DNA sequence: TGTGCCAGCAGCCGAGTTTTACCTCAGGGCTCCTACGAGCAGTACTTC.

The genes are TRBV11-3 and TRBJ2-1, with TRBD2 identical over 9 bases. The CDR3 has 16 residues. Germline CDR1 and CDR2: SGHNT and YENEEA. V lost 1 base to trimming and J lost 7 bases; unmatched junction nucleotides: 8. The CDR3 region has the DNA TGTGCCAGCAGCTTAGGTACCTTTAGCGGGAGTAATGAGCAGTTCTTC. Encoded protein: CASSLGTFSGSNEQFF.

The chain has TRBV30 and TRBJ1-1; perhaps TRBD1 as D (5 bases). Germline-derived CDR1 and CDR2 are GTSNPN and SVGIG (reference sequence). Trimming took 3 bases from V and 4 from J, leaving 12 bases between them. CDR3 length: 13 residues. CDR3 in amino acids: CAWSSGGGTEAFF. CDR3 DNA: TGTGCCTGGAGCAGCGGGGGGGGCACTGAAGCTTTCTTT.

V is TRBV2 and J is TRBJ2-1, with a tentative D call TRBD2 (6 bases). Germline-derived CDR1 and CDR2 are SNHLY and FYNNEI. The germline V and J ends were trimmed by 7 bases and 0 bases, with 16 bases remaining between them. The CDR3 totals 16 residues. This CDR3 is CASNLRGLRSYNEQFF. The CDR3 DNA is TGTGCCAGCAACCTCCGTGGACTACGCTCCTACAATGAGCAGTTCTTC. Combining the CDR3 with reference TRBV2 and TRBJ2-1 gives the whole variable domain EPEVTQTPSHQVTQMGQEVILRCVPISNHLYFYWYRQILGQKVEFLVSFYNNEISEKSEIFDDQFSVERPDGSNFTLKIRSTKLEDSAMYFCASNLRGLRSYNEQFFGPGTRLTVL.

The chain uses TRBV7-2 and TRBJ2-1; TRBD2 might be the D (7 bases). Between the trimmed V and J ends, which lost 2 bases and 3 bases, there was a span of 20 bases. The germline V gene has CDR1 SGHTA and CDR2 FQGNSA. This CDR3 has 18 residues. CDR3 sequence: CASSLRMFRGADYNEQFF. As DNA, the CDR3 is TGTGCCAGCAGCTTAAGGATGTTCCGGGGGGCCGACTACAATGAGCAGTTCTTC.

The chain links TRBV5-6 to TRBJ2-7, with TRBD1 matching 7 bases. CDR3 length: 12 amino acids. Germline V gene lookup returns CDR1 SGHDT and CDR2 YYEEEE. V dropped 5 bases and J dropped 12; count of bases not matched to a gene: 11. The CDR3 DNA follows: TGTGCCAGCAGTTGGGACAGCCGCGGCTTGTACTTC. It is translated as CASSWDSRGLYF.

The chain is built from TRBV28 and TRBJ2-7, with D possibly being TRBD1 (6 bases). The V end lost 2 bases, the J end lost 3 bases, and 8 bases lay between the germline ends. The CDR3 sequence is 13 residues long. Germline CDR1 reads MDHEN; CDR2 reads SYDVKM. The CDR3 spells CASSLTGYYEQYF. As DNA, the CDR3 is TGTGCCAGCAGTTTAACAGGGTACTACGAGCAGTACTTC.

The V gene is TRBV5-4, the J gene TRBJ2-3, with a weak D call TRBD2 (6 bases). The CDR3 is made up of 16 amino acids. V was clipped by 4 bases and J by 2 bases, with 17 bases between them. Germline values: CDR1 SGHNT, CDR2 YYREEE (reference sequence). CDR3 nucleotides: TGTGCCAGCAGCCGCAATGAAGGGCGGGACACAGATACGCAGTATTTT. Encoded protein: CASSRNEGRDTDTQYF. Combining the CDR3 with reference TRBV5-4 and TRBJ2-3 gives the whole variable domain ETGVTQSPTHLIKTRGQQVTLRCSSQSGHNTVSWYQQALGQGPQFIFQYYREEENGRGNFPPRFSGLQFPNYSSELNVNALELDDSALYLCASSRNEGRDTDTQYFGPGTRLTVL.

The V call is TRBV20-1, the J call TRBJ1-2; D not certain. The length of the CDR3 is 9 residues. CDR1 is DFQATT, CDR2 SNEGSKA, per germline (reference sequence). V lost 8 bases and J lost 8, with 9 bases in between. Here the CDR3 DNA reads TGCAGTCCCTCGCGGGGCTACACCTTC. This gives the protein CSPSRGYTF.

The chain combines TRBV28 with TRBJ2-7; the D is unclear. The length of the CDR3 is 17 residues. Trimming removed 3 bases from V and 3 bases from J, with 21 bases in between. Germline-derived CDR1 and CDR2 are MDHEN and SYDVKM. Written as DNA, the CDR3 is TGTGCCAGCAGTTTTCCCCCTACGGTGGTCCCCCGCTACGAGCAGTACTTC. Protein product: CASSFPPTVVPRYEQYF.

The V gene is TRBV7-9, the J gene TRBJ1-1; 8 nucleotides match TRBD1. Per germline, CDR1 SEHNR and CDR2 FQNEAQ (reference sequence). The CDR3 runs 15 residues. The trim removed 2 bases at V and 6 bases at J, leaving 8 bases unmatched. The CDR3 coding sequence is TGTGCCAGCAGCTTACCTCAATCAGGGGGCCCTGAAGCTTTCTTT. Translated: CASSLPQSGGPEAFF.

About this clone itself: This specimen includes other DNA sequences encoding the same CDR3. The gene calls are TRBV11-3 and TRBJ2-1, with D tentatively TRBD2 (6 bases). V lost 2 bases and J lost 5, with 10 bases in between. Germline V gene data show CDR1 as SGHNT and CDR2 as YENEEA. The CDR3 has 14 residues. CDR3 bases: TGTGCCAGCAGCTTAAGCGGGCTTAACAATGAGCAGTTCTTC. This translates into CASSLSGLNNEQFF.

The chain carries TRBV30 and TRBJ2-3; TRBD1 is a possible D gene (6 bases). This CDR3 is 14 amino acids long. V was clipped by 5 bases and J by 3 bases, with 15 bases between them. Per the germline V gene, CDR1 is GTSNPN and CDR2 is SVGIG (reference sequence). In DNA form, the CDR3 reads TGTGCCTGGGGAACAGGGAGAGGTACAGATACGCAGTATTTT. As protein: CAWGTGRGTDTQYF.

This clone occurred once. The chain has TRBV6-5 and TRBJ1-1; D might be TRBD1 (5 bases). The CDR3 runs 13 residues. Germline CDR1 and CDR2: MNHEY and SVGAGI. Trimming shortened V by 0 bases and J by 5 bases, and 7 bases separated the two germline ends. CDR3 bases: TGTGCCAGCAGTTACTCCGGGGGAACTGAAGCTTTCTTT. Translating it yields CASSYSGGTEAFF.

The J gene is TRBJ1-1, the V gene TRBV19; TRBD1 is a possible D gene (5 bases). With 1 base removed from V and 1 base from J, the gap between germline ends came to 10 bases. Germline CDR1 reads LNHDA; CDR2 reads SQIVND (reference sequence). The CDR3 loop spans 15 amino acids. The CDR3 reads CASSIVPRANTEAFF. In nucleotides, the CDR3 is TGTGCCAGTAGTATAGTCCCCAGGGCGAACACTGAAGCTTTCTTT.

Here the CDR3 reads CASSPRGGRPGGELFF. DNA of the CDR3: TGCGCCAGCAGCCCCCGGGGGGGGCGCCCAGGCGGGGAGCTGTTTTTT. The chain has TRBV4-1 and TRBJ2-2, with 8 bases matching TRBD2. This CDR3 has 16 amino acids. Germline values: CDR1 MGHRA, CDR2 YSYEKL. V gave up 4 bases and J gave up 7 bases; unmatched junction bases: 11.

In this sample, this clone turned up once. The rearrangement joins TRBV2 to TRBJ2-1, with 11 bases lining up with TRBD1. CDR1 is SNHLY and CDR2 is FYNNEI in the germline V gene. The CDR3 extends over 14 amino acids. V shed 8 bases and J 4 bases; nucleotides not matched to a gene: 4. The CDR3 nucleotides read TGTGCCAGCTCCGGGACAGGGGGTTACAATGAGCAGTTCTTC. Translated: CASSGTGGYNEQFF.

The chain employs TRBV4-1 and TRBJ1-1, with 7 bases fitting TRBD1. Germline CDR1 reads MGHRA; CDR2 reads YSYEKL. The CDR3 runs to 13 residues. The V and J ends lost 2 bases and 6 bases, in that order; junction bases with no gene match: 3. CDR3 DNA: TGCGCCAGCAGCCAACTTACAGGGGCTGAAGCTTTCTTT. Amino acid sequence: CASSQLTGAEAFF.

This chain links TRBV4-2 with TRBJ2-5, with 9 bases identical to TRBD2. V gave up 0 bases and J gave up 4 bases; unmatched junction bases: 9. Germline lookup yields CDR1 LGHNA and CDR2 YNFKEQ. The CDR3 covers 17 residues. The CDR3 protein is CASSQDYVLAGRETQYF. In DNA, the CDR3 is TGTGCCAGCAGCCAAGATTATGTGCTAGCGGGACGAGAGACCCAGTACTTC.

The gene calls are TRBV19 and TRBJ2-6; D is ambiguous. CDR1 LNHDA and CDR2 SQIVND come from the germline V gene (reference sequence). Trimming left V 3 bases short and J 0 bases short, with 9 bases between. The CDR3 length is 16 residues. This chain's CDR3 is CASSMARVSGANVLTF. DNA for the CDR3: TGTGCCAGTAGTATGGCACGGGTCTCTGGGGCCAACGTCCTGACTTTC.

The V and J genes are TRBV9 and TRBJ2-1; TRBD2 matches at 8 bases. The J segment lost 4 bases and the V segment lost 3 bases, leaving 3 bases of the junction unmatched. Germline V gives CDR1 SGDLS, CDR2 YYNGEE. The CDR3 contains 14 residues. CDR3 nucleotide sequence: TGTGCCAGCAGCGAGTCGGGGGGGTACAATGAGCAGTTCTTC. It is translated as CASSESGGYNEQFF.

This clone was picked up one time. The rearrangement uses TRBV18 and TRBJ2-1; 7 nucleotides align to TRBD2. This CDR3 spans 14 amino acids. V lost 5 bases and J lost 4; bases outside the gene matches: 5. CDR1 is KGHSH and CDR2 is LQKENI in the germline V gene. DNA for the CDR3: TGTGCCAGCTCAGTTGAAGCGGGATACAATGAGCAGTTCTTC. Translating gives CASSVEAGYNEQFF.

The gene calls are TRBV12-2 and TRBJ2-5; whether TRBD2, the table's D call, matches the DNA was not checked. TRBV12-2 is annotated as a pseudogene. This CDR3 is built from 17 residues. The CDR3 region is CASRLDFLLALGETQYF. CDR3 nucleotide sequence: TGTGCAAGTCGCTTAGATTTTCTGCTAGCTTTAGGAGAGACCCAGTACTTC.